Each of the 15 T cell receptor beta chains below was sequenced from the same sample in a study of blood T cells in healthy people across ages. Alongside a J-beta primer mix, a sample-barcoded 5' primer served in a second PCR lasting about 7 to 12 cycles. From the 5' RACE reads, TCRdb called clonotypes with MiXCR, one entry per CDR3 protein. The sample has a few hundred thousand distinct CDR3 sequences, about 55% seen once; the top ten hold 45% to 55%. The sequencing sample was made of blood. The receptors were sampled from a man aged 55 to 70 in good health.

The chain combines TRBV28 with TRBJ2-1, with TRBD2 matching 8 bases. Germline-derived CDR1 and CDR2 are MDHEN and SYDVKM. The trim removed 6 bases at V and 0 bases at J, leaving 16 bases unmatched. The CDR3 extends over 19 amino acids. This chain's CDR3 is CASRGPGGTRGASYNEQFF. The CDR3 coding sequence is TGTGCCAGCAGGGGGCCAGGAGGGACTAGGGGAGCCTCCTACAATGAGCAGTTCTTC.

This clonotype was found a few times. This chain connects TRBV9 to TRBJ2-7; 9 nucleotides agree with TRBD2. The CDR3 totals 15 residues. Trimming removed 4 bases from V and 4 bases from J; junction bases left unmatched: 9. Germline lookup yields CDR1 SGDLS and CDR2 YYNGEE. The CDR3 region is CASSLLGLAGYEQYF. The CDR3 DNA sequence: TGTGCCAGCAGCCTCCTTGGGCTAGCGGGATACGAGCAGTACTTC.

In regard to this clonotype: With a much larger clone just one base away, this may be a read error. V gene TRBV4-2 combines with J gene TRBJ2-1, with a possible D match to TRBD2 (5 bases). The end of the DNA is better explained by TRBJ2-7, so the J call may be wrong. Looked up from germline, CDR1 is LGHNA and CDR2 is YNFKEQ. The CDR3 covers 15 residues. For the CDR3, the DNA is TGTGCCAGCAGCCGATCCGGGAACCTATACAATGAGCAGTACTTC. This sequence encodes CASSRSGNLYNEQYF.

This sequence joins TRBV28 and TRBJ2-7; D not certain. CDR1 MDHEN and CDR2 SYDVKM come from the germline V gene. Trimming shortened V by 8 bases and J by 7 bases, and 21 bases separated the two germline ends. The length of the CDR3 is 14 residues. The CDR3: CASYSRNRLNEQYF. Here the CDR3 DNA reads TGTGCCAGCTATTCTAGGAATCGGTTGAATGAGCAGTACTTC.

This rearrangement joins TRBV28 to TRBJ2-1; 7 nucleotides align to TRBD2. The CDR3 has 12 residues. Trimming at V came to 8 bases and at J to 8 bases, leaving 6 bases not matched to a gene. Germline V gene sequence: CDR1 MDHEN, CDR2 SYDVKM. As DNA, the CDR3 is TGTGCCAGCGGTGGCGGGAGCCATGAGCAGTTCTTC. It specifies CASGGGSHEQFF.

This chain joins TRBV5-1 and TRBJ2-7, with 9 bases that match TRBD1. Germline values: CDR1 SGHRS, CDR2 YFSETQ. V trimming: 0 bases; J trimming: 6 bases; junction bases outside the gene matches: 10. There are 16 residues in the CDR3. The CDR3 protein is CASSLAGPGQGREQYF. In DNA form, the CDR3 reads TGCGCCAGCAGCTTGGCCGGGCCGGGACAGGGCCGCGAGCAGTACTTC.

The J gene is TRBJ1-2, the V gene TRBV15, with a weak D call TRBD1 (5 bases). The CDR3 totals 15 residues. Trimming removed 5 bases from V and 1 base from J, with 14 bases in between. Germline V gene sequence: CDR1 LNHNV, CDR2 YYDKDF (reference sequence). CDR3 coding DNA: TGTGCCACCAGCTACGTCGCGGGGCGTAACTATGGCTACACCTTC. Translating it yields CATSYVAGRNYGYTF.

The gene calls are TRBV6-1 and TRBJ2-7; D ambiguous. The V end lost 7 bases, the J end lost 1 base, and 20 bases lay between the germline ends. Looked up from germline, CDR1 is MNHNS and CDR2 is SASEGT. The CDR3 is 16 amino acids. CDR3 residues: CASTCETYGVSYEQYF. The CDR3 DNA is TGTGCCAGCACTTGCGAAACGTATGGGGTATCCTACGAGCAGTACTTC.

The chain is built from TRBV12-3 or TRBV12-4 and TRBJ2-5; tentative D call: TRBD2 (6 bases). The J call is uncertain, as TRBJ2-7 better fits the DNA end. CDR3 length equals 16 residues. This chain's CDR3 is CASRSSGDGRRYEQYF. CDR3 DNA sequence: TGTGCCAGCAGATCCTCGGGGGACGGCAGAAGGTACGAGCAGTACTTC.

This clonotype was picked up a small number of times. The chain has TRBV27 and TRBJ1-5, with D unresolved. Trimming cost V 3 bases and J 5 bases, with 11 bases left between them. The CDR3 is made up of 14 amino acids. The germline V gene encodes CDR1 MNHEY and CDR2 SMNVEV (reference sequence). The CDR3, as DNA: TGTGCCAGCAGTTTTGAGCCGCGGGATCAGCCCCAGCATTTT. Translation gives CASSFEPRDQPQHF.

The rearrangement joins TRBV6-6 to TRBJ2-7; TRBD1 or TRBD2 may be the D gene (7 bases each). The CDR3 spans 14 residues. With 6 bases removed from V and 10 bases from J, the gap between germline ends came to 22 bases. In germline, CDR1 is MNHNY, CDR2 SVGAGI (reference sequence). The CDR3 region is CASSLGGQGGTQYF. The CDR3 region has the DNA TGTGCCAGCAGCCTCGGGGGGCAGGGGGGTACCCAGTACTTC.

This chain uses TRBV20-1 with TRBJ2-1, with 11 bases fitting TRBD2. Germline-derived CDR1 and CDR2 are DFQATT and SNEGSKA (reference sequence). J lost 10 bases, V lost 0 bases, and 8 bases had no gene match. The CDR3 is made up of 15 amino acids. CDR3 sequence: CSARDGTSGSGEQFF. The CDR3 region has the DNA TGCAGTGCTAGAGATGGTACTAGCGGGAGCGGGGAGCAGTTCTTC.

The chain combines TRBV27 with TRBJ1-1; tentative D call: TRBD1 (5 bases). CDR1 is MNHEY and CDR2 is SMNVEV in the germline V gene (reference sequence). Trimming shortened V by 6 bases and J by 5 bases, and 19 bases separated the two germline ends. The length of the CDR3 is 15 residues. The CDR3 region is CASRPTGGAGTEAFF. The DNA for the CDR3 is TGTGCCAGCAGACCCACCGGGGGAGCTGGTACTGAAGCTTTCTTT.

The V call is TRBV9, the J call TRBJ2-1; the match to TRBD2 covers 10 bases. The CDR3 covers 15 residues. CDR1 is SGDLS, CDR2 YYNGEE, per germline. Trimming at V came to 2 bases and at J to 9 bases, leaving 8 bases not matched to a gene. The CDR3 DNA reads TGTGCCAGCAGCGTTACTAGCGGGGTTCAGGGTGAGCAGTTCTTC. Translation gives CASSVTSGVQGEQFF.

The chain combines TRBV5-1 with TRBJ2-7, with D hard to call. Trimming took 6 bases from V and 7 from J, leaving 20 bases between them. Germline CDR1 is SGHRS and CDR2 is YFSETQ. The CDR3 has 14 amino acids. The CDR3 protein is CASTSPSSFNEQYF. Here the CDR3 DNA reads TGCGCCAGCACTTCCCCCTCGTCATTCAATGAGCAGTACTTC.